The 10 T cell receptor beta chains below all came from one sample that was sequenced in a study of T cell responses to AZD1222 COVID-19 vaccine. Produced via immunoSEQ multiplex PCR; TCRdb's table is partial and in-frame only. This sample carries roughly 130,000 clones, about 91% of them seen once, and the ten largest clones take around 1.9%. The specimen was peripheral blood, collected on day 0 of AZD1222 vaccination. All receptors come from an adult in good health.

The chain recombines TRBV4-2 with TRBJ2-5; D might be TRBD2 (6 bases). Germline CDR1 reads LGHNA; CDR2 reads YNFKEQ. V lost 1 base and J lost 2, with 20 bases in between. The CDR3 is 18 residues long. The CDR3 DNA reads TGTGCCAGCAGCCAAGTAATGACTAGTCAAAGGACGCAAGAGACCCAGTACTTC. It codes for CASSQVMTSQRTQETQYF.

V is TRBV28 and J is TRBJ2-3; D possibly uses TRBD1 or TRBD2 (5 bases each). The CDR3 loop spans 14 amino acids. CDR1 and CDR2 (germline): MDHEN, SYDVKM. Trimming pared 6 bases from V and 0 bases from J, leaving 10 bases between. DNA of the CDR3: TGTGCCAGCAGGAGGGGCCCTAGCACAGATACGCAGTATTTT. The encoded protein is CASRRGPSTDTQYF.

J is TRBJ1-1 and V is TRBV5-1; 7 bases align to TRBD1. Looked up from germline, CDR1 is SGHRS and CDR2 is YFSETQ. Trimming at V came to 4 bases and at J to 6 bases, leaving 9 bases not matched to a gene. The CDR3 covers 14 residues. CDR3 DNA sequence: TGCGCCAGCAGCCCGGTAAGGGACAGCTCTGAAGCTTTCTTT. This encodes CASSPVRDSSEAFF.

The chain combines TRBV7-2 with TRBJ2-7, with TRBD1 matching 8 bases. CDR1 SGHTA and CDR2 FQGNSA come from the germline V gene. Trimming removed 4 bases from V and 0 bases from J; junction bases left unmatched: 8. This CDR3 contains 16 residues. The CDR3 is CASSSPFDRGSYEQYF. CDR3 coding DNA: TGTGCCAGCAGCTCACCCTTCGACAGGGGCTCCTACGAGCAGTACTTC. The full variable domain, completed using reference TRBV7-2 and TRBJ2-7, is GAGVSQSPSNKVTEKGKDVELRCDPISGHTALYWYRQSLGQGLEFLIYFQGNSAPDKSGLPSDRFSAERTGGSVSTLTIQRTQQEDSAVYLCASSSPFDRGSYEQYFGPGTRLTVT.

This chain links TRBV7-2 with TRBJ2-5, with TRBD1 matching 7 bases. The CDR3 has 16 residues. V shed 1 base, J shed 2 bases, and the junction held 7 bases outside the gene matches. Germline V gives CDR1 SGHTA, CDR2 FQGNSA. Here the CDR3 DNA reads TGTGCCAGCAGCTTAGGTGAGGCAGGGGGACAAGAGACCCAGTACTTC. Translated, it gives CASSLGEAGGQETQYF.

The chain's CDR3 is CASSYSGLGHTGELFF. The CDR3, as DNA: TGTGCCAGCAGTTACTCGGGACTAGGACACACCGGGGAGCTGTTTTTT. The chain combines TRBV6-2 or TRBV6-3 with TRBJ2-2, with 8 nucleotides matching TRBD2. The CDR3 has 16 amino acids. Germline CDR1 and CDR2: MNHEY and SVGEGT. Germline trimming cut 0 bases from V and 3 bases from J; bases unmatched to any gene: 3.

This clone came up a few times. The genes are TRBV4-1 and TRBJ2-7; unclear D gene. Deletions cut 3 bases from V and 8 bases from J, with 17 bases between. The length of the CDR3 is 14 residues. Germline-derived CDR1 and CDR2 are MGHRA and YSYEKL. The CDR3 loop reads CASSQPPVSSQQYF. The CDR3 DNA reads TGCGCCAGCAGCCAGCCCCCAGTTAGCTCCCAGCAGTACTTC.

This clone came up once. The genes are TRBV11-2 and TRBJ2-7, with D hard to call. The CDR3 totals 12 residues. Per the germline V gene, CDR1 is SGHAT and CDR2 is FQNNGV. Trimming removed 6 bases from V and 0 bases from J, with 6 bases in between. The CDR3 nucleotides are TGTGCCAGCAGTTCGACCTCCTACGAGCAGTACTTC. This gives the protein CASSSTSYEQYF.

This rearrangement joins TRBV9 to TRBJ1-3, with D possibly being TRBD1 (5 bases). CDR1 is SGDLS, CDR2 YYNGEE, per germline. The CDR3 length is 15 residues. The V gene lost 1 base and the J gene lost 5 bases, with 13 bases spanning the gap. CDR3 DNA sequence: TGTGCCAGCAGCGTATATCAGGACAACAGAAACACCATATATTTT. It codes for CASSVYQDNRNTIYF.

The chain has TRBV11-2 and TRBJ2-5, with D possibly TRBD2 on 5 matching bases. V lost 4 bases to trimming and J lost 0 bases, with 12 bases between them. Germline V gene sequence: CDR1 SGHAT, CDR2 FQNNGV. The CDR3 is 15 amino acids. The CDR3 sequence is CASSYARGYQETQYF. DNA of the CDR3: TGTGCCAGCAGCTACGCTCGGGGATACCAAGAGACCCAGTACTTC.